In its sample, the clone carrying this T cell receptor beta chain was seen once. As yet, its antigen is unknown. These data are taken from a study of cytomegalovirus exposure and HLA in healthy donors. Study context: Tens of millions of unique TCRs from HLA-typed donors made up an early data release. Study results and limitations: The majority of TCR sequences were rare, yet some public TCRs appeared in many donors.

V lost 5 bases to trimming and J lost 4 bases, with 9 bases between them. The CDR3 sequence is 11 residues long. CDR1 is DFQATT and CDR2 is SNEGSKA in the germline V gene (reference sequence). This PCR relied on a set of 60 Vbeta primers and 13 Jbeta primers. Only in-frame clones appear in the TCRdb table, and some are missing; sequencing was by immunoSEQ multiplex PCR. In the table there are about 120,000 clones, about two thirds of which are singletons. The clonotype comes from a man aged 25-45 years in good health and CMV-seronegative. The chain recombines TRBV20-1 with TRBJ2-7; TRBD1 is a possible D gene (6 bases). The sample consisted of PBMCs. As DNA, the CDR3 is TGCAGTGCTCCCAGGGGTTACGAGCAGTACTTC. Its translation: CSAPRGYEQYF.